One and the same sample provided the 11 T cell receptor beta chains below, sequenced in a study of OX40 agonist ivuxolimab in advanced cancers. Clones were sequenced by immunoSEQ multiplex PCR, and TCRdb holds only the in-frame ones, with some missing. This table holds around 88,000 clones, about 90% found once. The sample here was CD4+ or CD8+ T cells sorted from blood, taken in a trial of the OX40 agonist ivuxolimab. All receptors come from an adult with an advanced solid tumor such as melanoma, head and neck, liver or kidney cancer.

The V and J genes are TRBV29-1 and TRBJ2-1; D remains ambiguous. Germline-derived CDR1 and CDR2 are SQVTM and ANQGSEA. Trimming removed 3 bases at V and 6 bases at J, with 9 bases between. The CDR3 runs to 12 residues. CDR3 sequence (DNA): TGCAGCGTTGACACAACATTCAATGAGCAGTTCTTC. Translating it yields CSVDTTFNEQFF.

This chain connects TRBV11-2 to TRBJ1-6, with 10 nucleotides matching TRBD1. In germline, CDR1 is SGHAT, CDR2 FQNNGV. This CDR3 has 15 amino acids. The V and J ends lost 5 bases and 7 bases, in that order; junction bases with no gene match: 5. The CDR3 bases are TGTGCCAGCAGCCCGGACAGGGGGGTGAATTCACCCCTCCACTTT. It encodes CASSPDRGVNSPLHF. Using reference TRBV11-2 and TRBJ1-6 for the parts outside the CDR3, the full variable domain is EAGVAQSPRYKIIEKRQSVAFWCNPISGHATLYWYQQILGQGPKLLIQFQNNGVVDDSQLPKDRFSAERLKGVDSTLKIQPAKLEDSAVYLCASSPDRGVNSPLHFGNGTRLTVT.

The CDR3 sequence: CASSLELDQETQYF. The CDR3 DNA reads as TGCGCCAGCAGCTTGGAGCTCGACCAAGAGACCCAGTACTTC. V is TRBV5-1 and J is TRBJ2-5; D uncertain. Trimming took 0 bases from V and 0 from J, leaving 6 bases between them. The CDR3 length is 14 residues. The germline V gene has CDR1 SGHRS and CDR2 YFSETQ.

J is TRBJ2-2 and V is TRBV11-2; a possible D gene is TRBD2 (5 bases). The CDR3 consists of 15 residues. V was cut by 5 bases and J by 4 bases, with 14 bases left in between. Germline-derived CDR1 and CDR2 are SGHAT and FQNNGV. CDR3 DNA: TGTGCCAGCAGCCTAGCCCATGCGGGCACCGGGGAGCTGTTTTTT. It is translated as CASSLAHAGTGELFF.

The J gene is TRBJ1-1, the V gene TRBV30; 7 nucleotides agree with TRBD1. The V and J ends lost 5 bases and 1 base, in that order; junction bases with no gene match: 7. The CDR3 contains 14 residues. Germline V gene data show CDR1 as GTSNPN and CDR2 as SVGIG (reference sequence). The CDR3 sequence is CAWGRQGSNTEAFF. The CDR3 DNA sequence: TGTGCCTGGGGCAGACAGGGATCGAACACTGAAGCTTTCTTT.

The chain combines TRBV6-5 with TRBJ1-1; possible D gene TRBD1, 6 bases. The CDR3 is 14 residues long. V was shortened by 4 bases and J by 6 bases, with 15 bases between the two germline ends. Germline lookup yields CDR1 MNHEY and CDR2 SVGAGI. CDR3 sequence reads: CASSWGRGAAEAFF. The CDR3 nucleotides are TGTGCCAGCAGTTGGGGCCGGGGGGCCGCTGAAGCTTTCTTT.

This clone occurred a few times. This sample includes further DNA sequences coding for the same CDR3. CDR3 bases: TGTGCCAGCAGTTTAAGAGGGGAGACCCAGTACTTC. Its protein is CASSLRGETQYF. This chain connects TRBV27 to TRBJ2-5; maybe TRBD2 (5 bases). Germline V lookup: CDR1 MNHEY, CDR2 SMNVEV (reference sequence). CDR3 length equals 12 residues. The V gene lost 2 bases and the J gene lost 5 bases, with 6 bases spanning the gap.

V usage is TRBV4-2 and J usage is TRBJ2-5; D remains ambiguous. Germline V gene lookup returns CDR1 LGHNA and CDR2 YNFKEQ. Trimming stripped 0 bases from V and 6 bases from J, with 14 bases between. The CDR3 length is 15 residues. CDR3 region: CASSQDLGMGKTQYF. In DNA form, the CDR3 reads TGTGCCAGCAGCCAAGATCTGGGCATGGGAAAGACCCAGTACTTC.

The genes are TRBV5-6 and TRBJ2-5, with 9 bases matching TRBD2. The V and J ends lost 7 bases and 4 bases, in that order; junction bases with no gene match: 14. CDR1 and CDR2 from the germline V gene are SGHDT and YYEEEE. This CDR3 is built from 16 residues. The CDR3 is CASGLSGLAGRETQYF. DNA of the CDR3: TGTGCCAGCGGGTTAAGCGGGCTAGCGGGGAGAGAGACCCAGTACTTC.

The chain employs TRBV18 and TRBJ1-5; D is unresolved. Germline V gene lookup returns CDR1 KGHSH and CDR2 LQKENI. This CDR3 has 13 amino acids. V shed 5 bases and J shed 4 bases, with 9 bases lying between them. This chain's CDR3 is CASSEGENQPQHF. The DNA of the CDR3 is TGTGCCAGCTCAGAGGGAGAGAATCAGCCCCAGCATTTT.

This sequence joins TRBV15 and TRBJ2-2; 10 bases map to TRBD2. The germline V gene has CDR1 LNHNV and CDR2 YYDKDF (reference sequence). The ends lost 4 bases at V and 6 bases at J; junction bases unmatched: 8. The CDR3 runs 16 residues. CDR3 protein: CATSKSFLAGAGELFF. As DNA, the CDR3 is TGTGCCACCAGCAAGTCGTTTCTAGCGGGGGCCGGGGAGCTGTTTTTT.